The clone carrying this T cell receptor beta chain was counted many times. Its antigen is as yet unknown. Separate cDNA molecules received unique molecular identifiers, which the library attached to them. Per the authors' pipeline: The median was approximately 89,000 TCRs per sample, ranging 23,224 to 690,600. Each CDR3 protein gets one entry after TCRdb re-called the RACE reads with MiXCR. In this record, the V and J calls reflect TCRdb's handling and not the investigators' own analysis. This table holds roughly 48,000 distinct CDR3 sequences, nearly 4.5% found once. Time point defined: healthy volunteer bleed at 2 weeks. The starting material, unfractionated whole blood, was used for total RNA extraction. The CDR3 loop spans 14 amino acids. Germline loops: CDR1 MNHEY, CDR2 SVGEGT. V was shortened by 2 bases and J by 3 bases, with 10 bases between the two germline ends. The entry originates in a study of human T cells and chemical hapten exposure. Study information: Largely, small differences in pooled library volume made per-sample TCR yields vary.

Study results and caveats: Those TCRs sitting above 1 in 1000 frequency stayed the same with DPC sensitization.

This clonotype was sampled from a human donor in good health. Some clones in this sample may be carry-over from other donors' samples. The sample consisted of whole blood. The rearrangement links TRBV6-2 or TRBV6-3 to TRBJ1-2, with D possibly matching TRBD1 (5 bases). Here the CDR3 DNA reads TGTGCCAGCAGTTACCCGACGGGGGACTATGGCTACACCTTC. It specifies CASSYPTGDYGYTF.